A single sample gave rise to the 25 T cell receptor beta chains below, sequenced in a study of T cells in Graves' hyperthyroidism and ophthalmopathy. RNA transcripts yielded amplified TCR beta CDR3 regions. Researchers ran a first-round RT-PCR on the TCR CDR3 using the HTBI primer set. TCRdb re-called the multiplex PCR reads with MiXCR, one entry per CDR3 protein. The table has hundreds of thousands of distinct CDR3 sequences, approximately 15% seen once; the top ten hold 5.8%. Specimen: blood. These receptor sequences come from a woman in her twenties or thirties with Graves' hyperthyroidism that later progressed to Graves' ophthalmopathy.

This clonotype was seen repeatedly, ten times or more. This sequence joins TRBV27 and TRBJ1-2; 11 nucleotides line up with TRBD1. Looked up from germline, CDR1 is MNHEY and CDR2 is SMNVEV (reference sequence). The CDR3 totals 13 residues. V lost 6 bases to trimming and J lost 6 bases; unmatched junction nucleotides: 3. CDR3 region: CASRGQGVNGYTF. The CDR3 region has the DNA TGTGCCAGCAGGGGACAGGGGGTCAATGGCTACACCTTC.

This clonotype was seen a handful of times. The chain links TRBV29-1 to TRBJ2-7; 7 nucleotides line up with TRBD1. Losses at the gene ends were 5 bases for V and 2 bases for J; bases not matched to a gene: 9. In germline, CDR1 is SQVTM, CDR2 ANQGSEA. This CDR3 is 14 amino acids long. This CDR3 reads CSVFLNGQAYEQYF. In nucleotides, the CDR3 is TGCAGCGTTTTCCTAAATGGACAGGCCTACGAGCAGTACTTC.

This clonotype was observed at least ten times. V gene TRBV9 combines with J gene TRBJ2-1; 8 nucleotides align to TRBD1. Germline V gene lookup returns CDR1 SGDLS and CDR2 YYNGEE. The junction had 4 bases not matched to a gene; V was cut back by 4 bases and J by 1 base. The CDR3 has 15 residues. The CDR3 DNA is TGTGCCAGCAGCCCCCGGGACAGGTCCTACAATGAGCAGTTCTTC. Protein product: CASSPRDRSYNEQFF.

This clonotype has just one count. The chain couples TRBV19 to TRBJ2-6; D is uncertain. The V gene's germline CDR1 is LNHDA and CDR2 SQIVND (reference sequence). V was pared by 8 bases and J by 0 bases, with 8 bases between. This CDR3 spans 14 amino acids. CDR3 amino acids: CASGEGSGANVLTF. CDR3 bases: TGTGCCAGTGGAGAAGGCTCTGGGGCCAACGTCCTGACTTTC.

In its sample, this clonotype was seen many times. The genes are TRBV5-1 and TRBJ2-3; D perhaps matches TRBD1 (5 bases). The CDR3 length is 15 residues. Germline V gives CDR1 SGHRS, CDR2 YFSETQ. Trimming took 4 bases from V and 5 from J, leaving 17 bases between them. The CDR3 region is CASSPVVGVGDTQYF. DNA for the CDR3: TGCGCCAGCAGCCCGGTAGTAGGGGTGGGAGATACGCAGTATTTT.

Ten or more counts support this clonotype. CDR3 nucleotides: TGCAGCGTTGAAGGGATGGCTGAAGCTTTCTTT. Amino acid sequence: CSVEGMAEAFF. The chain combines TRBV29-1 with TRBJ1-1; the D is unclear. V shed 1 base and J shed 6 bases, with 6 bases lying between them. The CDR3 totals 11 residues. From germline, CDR1 is SQVTM and CDR2 ANQGSEA.

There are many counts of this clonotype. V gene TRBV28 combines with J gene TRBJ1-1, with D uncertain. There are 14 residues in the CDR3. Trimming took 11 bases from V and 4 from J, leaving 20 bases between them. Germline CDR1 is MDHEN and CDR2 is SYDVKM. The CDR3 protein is CAARSLSGSTEAFF. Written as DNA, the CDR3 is TGTGCCGCTCGATCCTTAAGTGGGAGCACTGAAGCTTTCTTT.

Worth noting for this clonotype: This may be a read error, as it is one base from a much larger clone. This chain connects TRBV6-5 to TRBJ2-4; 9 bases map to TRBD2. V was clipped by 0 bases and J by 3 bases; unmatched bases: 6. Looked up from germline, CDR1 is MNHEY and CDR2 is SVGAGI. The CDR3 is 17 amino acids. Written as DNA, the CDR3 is TGTGCCAGCAGTTACTCCGGGAGCGGGAGGAACAAAAACATTCAGTACTTC. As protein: CASSYSGSGRNKNIQYF.

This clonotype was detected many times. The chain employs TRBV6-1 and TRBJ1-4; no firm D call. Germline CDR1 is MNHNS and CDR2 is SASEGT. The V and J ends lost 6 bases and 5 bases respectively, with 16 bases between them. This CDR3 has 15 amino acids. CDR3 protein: CASRVREGENEKLFF. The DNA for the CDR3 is TGTGCCAGCAGGGTCCGGGAGGGAGAAAATGAAAAACTGTTTTTT.

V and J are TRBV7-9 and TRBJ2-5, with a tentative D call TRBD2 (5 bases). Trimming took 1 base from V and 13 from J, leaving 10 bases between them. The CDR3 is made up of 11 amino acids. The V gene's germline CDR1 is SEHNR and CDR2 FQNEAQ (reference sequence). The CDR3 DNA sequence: TGTGCCAGCAGCTTAGAGGGAGTCCGGTACTTC. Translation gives CASSLEGVRYF.

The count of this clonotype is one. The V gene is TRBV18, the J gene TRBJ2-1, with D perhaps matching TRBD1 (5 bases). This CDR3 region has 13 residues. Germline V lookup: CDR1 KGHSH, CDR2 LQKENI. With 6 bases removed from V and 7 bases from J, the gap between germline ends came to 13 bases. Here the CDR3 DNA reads TGTGCCAGCTCTCCGGATAGGACAAATGAGCAGTTCTTC. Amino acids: CASSPDRTNEQFF.

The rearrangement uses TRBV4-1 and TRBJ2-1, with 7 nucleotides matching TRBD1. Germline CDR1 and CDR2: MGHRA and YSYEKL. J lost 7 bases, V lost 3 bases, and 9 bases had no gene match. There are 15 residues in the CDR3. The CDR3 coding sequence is TGCGCCAGCAGCCATCCCGGGACAGTTGGAAATGAGCAGTTCTTC. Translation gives CASSHPGTVGNEQFF.

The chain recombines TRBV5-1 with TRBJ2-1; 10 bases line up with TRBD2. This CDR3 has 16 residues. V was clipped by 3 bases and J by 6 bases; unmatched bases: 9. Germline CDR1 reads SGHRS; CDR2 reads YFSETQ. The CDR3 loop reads CASSSATSGVLNEQFF. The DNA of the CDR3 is TGCGCCAGCAGCTCCGCAACTAGCGGGGTCCTCAATGAGCAGTTCTTC.

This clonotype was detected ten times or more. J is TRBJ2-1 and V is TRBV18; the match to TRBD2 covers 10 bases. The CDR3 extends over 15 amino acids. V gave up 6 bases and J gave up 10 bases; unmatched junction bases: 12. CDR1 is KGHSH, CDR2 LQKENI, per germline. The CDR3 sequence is CASSRTSGDPGEQFF. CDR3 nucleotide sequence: TGTGCCAGCTCCAGGACTAGCGGAGACCCGGGGGAGCAGTTCTTC.

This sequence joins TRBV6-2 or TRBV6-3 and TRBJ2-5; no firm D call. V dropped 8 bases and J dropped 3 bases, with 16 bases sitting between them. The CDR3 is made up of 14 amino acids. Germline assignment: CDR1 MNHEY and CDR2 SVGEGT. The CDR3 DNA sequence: TGTGCCAGCCGAGGATGGAAGCAGAAAGAGACCCAGTACTTC. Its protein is CASRGWKQKETQYF.

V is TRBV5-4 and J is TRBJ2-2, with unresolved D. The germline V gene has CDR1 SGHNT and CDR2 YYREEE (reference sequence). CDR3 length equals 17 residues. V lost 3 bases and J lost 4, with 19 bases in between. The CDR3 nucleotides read TGTGCCAGCAGCTCTAACGGTCCAAATTGGGGCACCGGGGAGCTGTTTTTT. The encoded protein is CASSSNGPNWGTGELFF.

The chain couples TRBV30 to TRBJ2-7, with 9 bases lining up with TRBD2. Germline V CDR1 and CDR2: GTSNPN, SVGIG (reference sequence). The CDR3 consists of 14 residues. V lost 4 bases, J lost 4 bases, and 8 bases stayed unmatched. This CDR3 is CAWNGGRGLYEQYF. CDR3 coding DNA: TGTGCCTGGAACGGCGGGAGGGGATTGTACGAGCAGTACTTC.

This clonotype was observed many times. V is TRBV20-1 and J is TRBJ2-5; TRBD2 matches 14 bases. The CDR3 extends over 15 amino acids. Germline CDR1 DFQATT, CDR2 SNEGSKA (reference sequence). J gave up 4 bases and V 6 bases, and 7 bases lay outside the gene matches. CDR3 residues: CSAGTSGSIAETQYF. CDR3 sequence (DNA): TGCAGTGCCGGGACTAGCGGGAGTATAGCAGAGACCCAGTACTTC.

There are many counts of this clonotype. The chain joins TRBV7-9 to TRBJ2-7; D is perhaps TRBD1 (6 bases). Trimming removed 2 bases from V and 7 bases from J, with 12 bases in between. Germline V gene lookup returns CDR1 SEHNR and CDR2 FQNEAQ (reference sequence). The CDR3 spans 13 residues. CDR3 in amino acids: CASSLMGAREQYF. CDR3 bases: TGTGCCAGCAGCTTAATGGGGGCTAGAGAGCAGTACTTC.

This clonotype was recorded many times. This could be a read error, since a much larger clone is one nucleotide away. The CDR3 reads CASSLVGVHEQYF. The CDR3 coding sequence is TGTGCCAGCAGCTTAGTTGGCGTCCACGAGCAGTACTTC. The gene calls are TRBV7-9 and TRBJ2-7; D is undetermined. The CDR3 loop spans 13 amino acids. Germline values: CDR1 SEHNR, CDR2 FQNEAQ (reference sequence). The V gene lost 1 base and the J gene lost 5 bases, with 9 bases spanning the gap.

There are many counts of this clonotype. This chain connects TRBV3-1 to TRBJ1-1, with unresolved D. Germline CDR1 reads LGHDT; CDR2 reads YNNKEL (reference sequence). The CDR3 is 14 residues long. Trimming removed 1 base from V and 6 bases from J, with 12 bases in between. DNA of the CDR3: TGTGCCAGCAGCCAAGGCGGGGAAAGGGCTGAAGCTTTCTTT. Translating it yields CASSQGGERAEAFF.

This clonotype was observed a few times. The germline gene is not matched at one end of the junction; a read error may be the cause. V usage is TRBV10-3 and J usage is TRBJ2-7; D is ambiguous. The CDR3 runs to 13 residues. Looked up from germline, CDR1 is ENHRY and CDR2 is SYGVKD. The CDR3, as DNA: TGTGCCAGCAGTCCCTTCGGTGTAGACGAGCAGTACTTC. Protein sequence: CASSPFGVDEQYF.

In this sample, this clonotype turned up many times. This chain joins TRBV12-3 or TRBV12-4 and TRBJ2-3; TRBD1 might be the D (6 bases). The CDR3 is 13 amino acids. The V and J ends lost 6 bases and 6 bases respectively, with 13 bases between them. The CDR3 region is CASSVQGLDTQYF. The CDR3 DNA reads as TGTGCCAGCAGCGTACAGGGTCTTGATACGCAGTATTTT.

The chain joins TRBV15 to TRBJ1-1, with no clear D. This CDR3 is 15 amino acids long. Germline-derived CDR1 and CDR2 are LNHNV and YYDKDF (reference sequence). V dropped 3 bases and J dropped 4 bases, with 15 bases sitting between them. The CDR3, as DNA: TGTGCCACCAGCAGCGTCCGGAGTTGGGGCACTGAAGCTTTCTTT. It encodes CATSSVRSWGTEAFF.

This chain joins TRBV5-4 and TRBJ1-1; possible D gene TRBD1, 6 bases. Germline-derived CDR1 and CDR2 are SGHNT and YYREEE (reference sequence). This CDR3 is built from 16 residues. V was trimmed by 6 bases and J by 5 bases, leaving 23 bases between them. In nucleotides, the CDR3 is TGTGCCAGCAACTACGGGGGGCAATTAGGAGTAACTGAAGCTTTCTTT. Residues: CASNYGGQLGVTEAFF.